This entry is about one TCR beta chain. Its matching antigen is unknown. This sample is part of a study of shared clonotypes between healthy human individuals. CDR3 size: 12 residues. Germline V gene lookup returns CDR1 SGHNT and CDR2 YYREEE (reference sequence). The V end was cut by 4 bases, the J end by 2 bases, with 7 bases between. Study-wide points: When naive CD4 clonotypes were compared across a handful of donors, approximately 5% were shared. Generally, naive subsets (rather than memory subsets) showed larger estimated richness.

Each replicate PCR on the sorted subsets used 150 to 200 ng DNA (approximately 33,000 T cell genomes). Some clones are missing from TCRdb's copy, which holds only in-frame ones; the method was immunoSEQ multiplex PCR. The profile covers roughly 1,500,000 clones, with around 98% appearing a single time and approximately 0.44% taken by the ten largest. Every donor was a Caucasian adult from Nashville, Tennessee. The sequence derives from a man under 40 in good health. The chain recombines TRBV5-4 with TRBJ2-7; D ambiguous. The sequencing input was naive CD4+ T cells sorted from blood. Subset defined: CD45RA+ positively selected. CDR3 DNA: TGTGCCAGCAGCGGACCGGCCTACGAGCAGTACTTC. It yields the protein CASSGPAYEQYF.